A selection of T cell receptor beta chains follows, all from one sample in a study of blood T cell repertoires in COVID-19. Only in-frame clones appear in the TCRdb table, and some are missing; sequencing was by immunoSEQ multiplex PCR. This table holds about 300,000 clones, roughly 86% found once. Sequences were obtained from peripheral blood. These receptor sequences come from a woman aged 30 to 39 with COVID-19, enrolled during active disease. CDR3s include the opening cysteine and the closing phenylalanine or tryptophan. The D gene is left open where the match is weak. Expanded clones get a size class; other rows say once, few or many, or leave the size out.

D: NA; size: NA; V: TRBV7-9; J: TRBJ1-2; DNA: TGTGCCAGCAGCTTAGCGTTCAGGGCAAACTATGGCTACACCTTC; CDR3: CASSLAFRANYGYTF
D: NA; size: once; V: TRBV19; J: TRBJ1-2; DNA: TGTGCCAGTAGTATATATGAGCTGAGCGGCTACACCTTC; CDR3: CASSIYELSGYTF
D: NA; size: NA; V: TRBV5-6; J: TRBJ1-1; DNA: TGTGCCAGCAGCTTGGTTGTCGGTGAAGCTTTCTTT; CDR3: CASSLVVGEAFF
D: NA; size: NA; V: TRBV5-1; J: TRBJ2-5; DNA: TGCGCCAGCATCAACACGCCGGGAGAGACCCAGTACTTC; CDR3: CASINTPGETQYF
D: TRBD1; size: NA; V: TRBV2; J: TRBJ1-5; DNA: TGTGCCAGCGCGAGGGACAGGAGGCAGCCCCAGCATTTT; CDR3: CASARDRRQPQHF
D: TRBD1; size: NA; V: TRBV4-2; J: TRBJ1-4; DNA: TGTGCCAGCAGCCAGAGTTGGACAGGGTCGCGGGAAAAACTGTTTTTT; CDR3: CASSQSWTGSREKLFF
D: TRBD2; size: NA; V: TRBV10-1; J: TRBJ2-1; DNA: TGCGCCAGCAATAGGACTAGCGGGGCGAGCTCCTACAATGAGCAGTTCTTC; CDR3: CASNRTSGASSYNEQFF
D: TRBD2; size: NA; V: TRBV5-1; J: TRBJ2-5; DNA: TGCGCCAGCAGCTTGATTTTGGCGGGGGCCCAGTACTTC; CDR3: CASSLILAGAQYF
D: TRBD2; size: NA; V: TRBV9; J: TRBJ2-3; DNA: TGTGCCAGCAGCGTAGTTGGGGGGGTCCCCACAGATACGCAGTATTTT; CDR3: CASSVVGGVPTDTQYF
D: TRBD1; size: few; V: TRBV7-6; J: TRBJ2-2; DNA: TGTGCCAGCAGTGACAGGGGAAACACCGGGGAGCTGTTTTTT; CDR3: CASSDRGNTGELFF
D: TRBD1; size: NA; V: TRBV11-1; J: TRBJ2-2; DNA: TGTGCCAGCAGCCATCGGACAGGGGGCGTTAACGGGGAGCTGTTTTTT; CDR3: CASSHRTGGVNGELFF
D: NA; size: NA; V: TRBV6-5; J: TRBJ1-4; DNA: TGTGCCAGCAGTTACTCGAATCGGGGGGAACTGTTTTTT; CDR3: CASSYSNRGELFF
D: NA; size: NA; V: TRBV4-2; J: TRBJ1-3; DNA: TGTGCCAGCAGCCAACTACTGACAGCCTCTGGAAACACCATATATTTT; CDR3: CASSQLLTASGNTIYF
D: TRBD1; size: NA; V: TRBV28; J: TRBJ1-3; DNA: TGTGCCAGCAGTTATCGACAGGGGGTAAACACCATATATTTT; CDR3: CASSYRQGVNTIYF
D: NA; size: NA; V: TRBV4-1; J: TRBJ2-2; DNA: TGCGCCAGCAGCCAAGATCGAGGCCGAGGAGGGGAGCTGTTTTTT; CDR3: CASSQDRGRGGELFF
D: TRBD1; size: NA; V: TRBV28; J: TRBJ1-5; DNA: TGTGCCACCCACAGGGGTGGAGGGCTTCAGCCCCAGCATTTT; CDR3: CATHRGGGLQPQHF
D: TRBD2; size: NA; V: TRBV5-4; J: TRBJ2-5; DNA: TGTGCCAGCAGCTTCGGCGGGGGGGCCTTGGAGACCCAGTACTTC; CDR3: CASSFGGGALETQYF
D: NA; size: NA; V: TRBV10-3; J: TRBJ2-1; DNA: TGTGCCATCAGTGGTGGGCTAGCGTACAATGAGCAGTTCTTC; CDR3: CAISGGLAYNEQFF
D: NA; size: NA; V: TRBV6-2/TRBV6-3; J: TRBJ2-1; DNA: TGTGCCAGCAGTTCCGAACAGGTCTACAATGAGCAGTTCTTC; CDR3: CASSSEQVYNEQFF
D: NA; size: NA; V: TRBV6-5; J: TRBJ1-5; DNA: TGTGCCAGCAATGGACAGAACAATCAGCCCCAGCATTTT; CDR3: CASNGQNNQPQHF
D: NA; size: NA; V: TRBV12-5; J: TRBJ2-5; DNA: TGTGCTAGTGGTTTGTCGGGCGGGGAGACCCAGTACTTC; CDR3: CASGLSGGETQYF
D: TRBD1; size: NA; V: TRBV2; J: TRBJ2-7; DNA: TGTGCCAGCAGTCCGGGACAGGGGTACGGCGAGCAGTACTTC; CDR3: CASSPGQGYGEQYF
D: TRBD1; size: NA; V: TRBV19; J: TRBJ1-5; DNA: TGTGCCAGTAGTAACCCGGACAGGGGTGGCAATCAGCCCCAGCATTTT; CDR3: CASSNPDRGGNQPQHF
D: TRBD1; size: NA; V: TRBV19; J: TRBJ1-1; DNA: TGTGCCAGTAGTGCCCGGACAGGGGGCTACACTGAAGCTTTCTTT; CDR3: CASSARTGGYTEAFF
D: NA; size: NA; V: TRBV5-4; J: TRBJ1-1; DNA: TGTGCCAGCAGCTTGGCCAGGGGCACGGAGAAAGCTTTCTTT; CDR3: CASSLARGTEKAFF
D: TRBD1; size: NA; V: TRBV6-5; J: TRBJ1-1; DNA: TGTGCCAGCAGTTATCGACTCCAGGGGGGACTTTTCTTT; CDR3: CASSYRLQGGLFF
D: TRBD2; size: NA; V: TRBV9; J: TRBJ2-1; DNA: TGTGCCAGCAGCCCAACTAGCGGGGGTGGCAATGAGCAGTTCTTC; CDR3: CASSPTSGGGNEQFF
D: NA; size: NA; V: TRBV10-3; J: TRBJ2-3; DNA: TGTGCCATCAGTGAACTCGATCAGGGGCCTGGGACAGATACGCAGTATTTT; CDR3: CAISELDQGPGTDTQYF
D: TRBD1; size: NA; V: TRBV7-8; J: TRBJ2-5; DNA: TGTGCCAGCAGCACGGACAGGAAAGAGACCCAGTACTTC; CDR3: CASSTDRKETQYF
D: TRBD2; size: NA; V: TRBV5-1; J: TRBJ2-2; DNA: TGCGCCAGCAGCCGAGCCGGGACTAGCGTCCCCGGGGAGCTGTTTTTT; CDR3: CASSRAGTSVPGELFF
D: NA; size: NA; V: TRBV7-8; J: TRBJ2-3; DNA: TGTGCCAGCAGCTTAGAGGGAGTTAGCACAGATACGCAGTATTTT; CDR3: CASSLEGVSTDTQYF
D: TRBD1; size: few; V: TRBV5-1; J: TRBJ1-4; DNA: TGCGCCAGCAGTGACGGACAGGGCCACAATGAAAAACTGTTTTTT; CDR3: CASSDGQGHNEKLFF
D: TRBD1; size: once; V: TRBV7-9; J: TRBJ1-2; DNA: TGTGCCAGCAGCTCAACAGGGGATATAGGGGGCTACACCTTC; CDR3: CASSSTGDIGGYTF
D: TRBD1; size: NA; V: TRBV6-5; J: TRBJ1-6; DNA: TGTGCCAGCAGCGGACAGGGTCGTTCACCCCTCCACTTT; CDR3: CASSGQGRSPLHF
D: NA; size: NA; V: TRBV20-1; J: TRBJ1-1; DNA: TGCAGTGCCCCGTCGGTAGCCTTCTTTTTCTTT; CDR3: CSAPSVAFFFF
D: TRBD1; size: NA; V: TRBV18; J: TRBJ1-2; DNA: TGTGCCAGCTCACCCTTGATTACGAGACAGGGTCCAACAACCGGGCGTCTCGGCTACACCTTC; CDR3: CASSPLITRQGPTTGRLGYTF
D: NA; size: NA; V: TRBV3-1/TRBV3-2; J: TRBJ1-4; DNA: TGTGCCAGCAGTCCGGGGAGGGGTAATGAAAAACTGTTTTTT; CDR3: CASSPGRGNEKLFF
D: NA; size: NA; V: TRBV3-1/TRBV3-2; J: TRBJ1-1; DNA: TGTGCCAGCAGCCACCGAACAGGGTCGAACACTGAAGCTTTCTTT; CDR3: CASSHRTGSNTEAFF
D: NA; size: NA; V: TRBV7-8; J: TRBJ1-1; DNA: TGTGCCAGCAGCTATGACAGCTTGAACACTGAAGCTTTCTTT; CDR3: CASSYDSLNTEAFF
D: NA; size: NA; V: TRBV18; J: TRBJ1-1; DNA: TGTGCCAGCTCCTCAGGTATGAACACTGAAGCTTTCTTT; CDR3: CASSSGMNTEAFF
D: NA; size: few; V: TRBV7-3; J: TRBJ1-6; DNA: TGTGCCAGCAGTCACTCCACAGGGACCACAACCCTCCACTTT; CDR3: CASSHSTGTTTLHF
D: TRBD1; size: NA; V: TRBV29-1; J: TRBJ2-3; DNA: TGCAGCGTCATCCGTGACAGGGGGCCAGATACGCAGTATTTT; CDR3: CSVIRDRGPDTQYF
D: NA; size: NA; V: TRBV2; J: TRBJ1-2; DNA: TGTGCCAGCAATCTCCGGGGTAATTATGGCTACACCTTC; CDR3: CASNLRGNYGYTF
D: NA; size: NA; V: TRBV19; J: TRBJ2-7; DNA: TGTGCCAGTAGTAACAGCTACGAGCAGTACTTC; CDR3: CASSNSYEQYF
D: TRBD1; size: NA; V: TRBV24-1; J: TRBJ2-3; DNA: TGTGCCACGGGACAGGGCCCGAATACGCAGTATTTT; CDR3: CATGQGPNTQYF
D: NA; size: NA; V: TRBV3-1/TRBV3-2; J: TRBJ2-3; DNA: TGTGCCAGCAGCCAAGAAACTAGCACAGATACGCAGTATTTT; CDR3: CASSQETSTDTQYF
D: NA; size: NA; V: TRBV6-6; J: TRBJ1-5; DNA: TGTGCCAGCAGCCCAGTCCCCCAGCCCCAGCATTTT; CDR3: CASSPVPQPQHF
D: NA; size: once; V: TRBV2; J: TRBJ1-3; DNA: TGTGCCAGCAGTGAAGGGACTTTCTCTGGAAACACCATATATTTT; CDR3: CASSEGTFSGNTIYF
D: TRBD2; size: once; V: TRBV9; J: TRBJ2-7; DNA: TGTGCCAGCAGCGTAGTGGCGGGGGAGGGCGAGCAGTACTTC; CDR3: CASSVVAGEGEQYF
D: NA; size: NA; V: TRBV2; J: TRBJ1-1; DNA: TGTGCCAGCACTCGGAACACTGAAGCTTTCTTT; CDR3: CASTRNTEAFF
D: TRBD2; size: NA; V: TRBV6-5; J: TRBJ2-7; DNA: TGTGCCAGCAGCCCCGGACTAGCACGCTACGAGCAGTACTTC; CDR3: CASSPGLARYEQYF
D: NA; size: NA; V: TRBV9; J: TRBJ2-1; DNA: TGTGCCAGCAGCGTAGCTAGTCGCGGGGCGTACAATGAGCAGTTCTTC; CDR3: CASSVASRGAYNEQFF
D: NA; size: NA; V: TRBV5-1; J: TRBJ2-1; DNA: TGCGCCAGCAGCTTGGACACAACCTCCTACAATGAGCAGTTCTTC; CDR3: CASSLDTTSYNEQFF